The present T cell receptor beta chain was sequenced within a study of radiotherapy plus CTLA-4 blockade in lung cancer. Overall study: Objective responses were recorded in roughly 20% of patients, with disease control recorded in about 30%. General observations from the study: Reports state that early shifts in blood T cell clones, with interferon-beta, best predicted response. Clones of tumor-derived TCRs expanded in blood after radiotherapy plus ipilimumab.

Details on this clone: Antigen: not known.

Trimming removed 0 bases from V and 0 bases from J; junction bases left unmatched: 1. The CDR3 covers 15 residues. Germline-derived CDR1 and CDR2 are SGHDT and YYEEEE. CTLA-4 blockade using ipilimumab, together with focal radiation, was received by patients with chemo-refractory metastatic non-small-cell lung cancer. Profiled with immunoSEQ multiplex PCR; TCRdb holds only in-frame clones, not every one. The sample gives 40,000 to 45,000 clones, roughly 67% of which show up once; around a quarter is in the top ten. The receptor was derived from a human donor with non-small cell lung cancer who had a partial response to radiotherapy plus ipilimumab. The V call is TRBV5-6, the J call TRBJ2-7, with 9 nucleotides matching TRBD1. Sequenced here: peripheral blood, sampled from a patient treated with radiotherapy plus ipilimumab. The CDR3 region is CASSLVGQGSYEQYF. The CDR3 DNA reads TGTGCCAGCAGCTTGGTGGGACAGGGCTCCTACGAGCAGTACTTC.